The 16 T cell receptor beta chains below come from one sample, sequenced in a study of shared clonotypes between healthy human individuals. TCRdb's table, derived via immunoSEQ multiplex PCR, lists solely in-frame clones and lacks some. The sample yields approximately 1.4 million clones, approximately 98% seen once. The specimen was naive CD4+ T cells sorted from blood. Specified subset: CD45RA+ positively selected. The receptors were gathered from a man younger than 40 in good health.

This clone was recorded only once. V is TRBV18 and J is TRBJ2-3; TRBD2 matches 10 bases. CDR1 KGHSH and CDR2 LQKENI come from the germline V gene. This CDR3 is built from 16 residues. After removal of 4 bases from V and 3 bases from J, the junction contained 7 bases not matched to a gene. The DNA for the CDR3 is TGTGCCAGCTCACTCGAAGCGGGAGGGCCGACAGATACGCAGTATTTT. It specifies CASSLEAGGPTDTQYF. Full variable domain (rest looked up from reference TRBV18 and TRBJ2-3): NAGVMQNPRHLVRRRGQEARLRCSPMKGHSHVYWYRQLPEEGLKFMVYLQKENIIDESGMPKERFSAEFPKEGPSILRIQQVVRGDSAAYFCASSLEAGGPTDTQYFGPGTRLTVL.

This clone came up once. The chain has TRBV30 and TRBJ2-2; D is perhaps TRBD1 (6 bases). Germline V gene data show CDR1 as GTSNPN and CDR2 as SVGIG (reference sequence). The ends were cut back, 5 bases at V and 6 bases at J, with 19 bases in the middle. The CDR3 sequence is 15 residues long. CDR3 sequence reads: CAWAKTGTLAGELFF. The CDR3 region has the DNA TGTGCCTGGGCTAAGACCGGGACATTAGCCGGGGAGCTGTTTTTT.

The chain couples TRBV14 to TRBJ1-3, with unresolved D. Trimming took 4 bases from V and 0 from J, leaving 13 bases between them. Germline V CDR1 and CDR2: SGHDN, FVKESK. The CDR3 has 16 amino acids. The CDR3 nucleotides are TGTGCCAGCAGCCCCCTCACACCCCGCTCTGGAAACACCATATATTTT. Translation: CASSPLTPRSGNTIYF.

The chain joins TRBV5-5 to TRBJ2-7; 16 nucleotides match TRBD2. Per the germline V gene, CDR1 is SGHKS and CDR2 is YYEKEE (reference sequence). V shed 3 bases, J shed 6 bases, and the junction held 6 bases outside the gene matches. The CDR3 is 16 residues long. The CDR3 region has the DNA TGTGCCAGCAGCTCGGGACTAGCGGGAGGGCCCCCCGAGCAGTACTTC. Protein sequence: CASSSGLAGGPPEQYF.

Details on this clone: This sample includes further DNA sequences coding for the same CDR3. The chain couples TRBV5-1 to TRBJ2-5; D ambiguous. The CDR3 contains 14 residues. Trimming removed 0 bases from V and 4 bases from J, with 10 bases in between. Germline-derived CDR1 and CDR2 are SGHRS and YFSETQ. This CDR3 reads CASSLASGGETQYF. The CDR3 DNA reads as TGCGCCAGCAGCTTGGCCTCGGGTGGAGAGACCCAGTACTTC.

The CDR3 protein is CASSFRDSGELFF. The CDR3 DNA follows: TGTGCCAGCAGCTTCAGAGATAGCGGGGAGCTGTTTTTT. This rearrangement joins TRBV7-9 to TRBJ2-2; D call uncertain. This CDR3 comprises 13 residues. Germline CDR1 reads SEHNR; CDR2 reads FQNEAQ (reference sequence). V lost 3 bases to trimming and J lost 7 bases, with 9 bases between them.

This chain links TRBV7-9 with TRBJ2-3, with D possibly TRBD1 on 6 matching bases. CDR3 length equals 15 residues. Germline loops: CDR1 SEHNR, CDR2 FQNEAQ (reference sequence). Deletions cut 6 bases from V and 0 bases from J, with 13 bases between. The CDR3 DNA sequence: TGTGCCAGCAGGAGGACAGCCAGAAGCACAGATACGCAGTATTTT. It translates to CASRRTARSTDTQYF.

CDR3 DNA sequence: TGTGCTAGTGGTTTGGTACCCCGTCGGGGGATCACCTACGAGCAGTACTTC. Translation gives CASGLVPRRGITYEQYF. The V and J genes are TRBV12-5 and TRBJ2-7; D perhaps matches TRBD2 (6 bases). Deletions cut 0 bases from V and 2 bases from J, with 17 bases between. Germline CDR1 reads LGHNT; CDR2 reads FRNRAP. The CDR3 spans 17 residues.

This chain links TRBV5-4 with TRBJ2-7; 12 bases align to TRBD2. The CDR3 length is 18 residues. Germline V gene lookup returns CDR1 SGHNT and CDR2 YYREEE (reference sequence). Unmatched junction bases numbered 11, after V lost 4 bases and J lost 0 bases. This chain's CDR3 is CASSPTSGSYRSSYEQYF. Here the CDR3 DNA reads TGTGCCAGCAGCCCGACTAGCGGGAGTTACCGAAGCTCCTACGAGCAGTACTTC.

Concerning this clone: This sample also contains other DNA sequences that code for the same CDR3. The chain links TRBV19 to TRBJ2-5; tentative D call: TRBD2 (6 bases). The germline CDR1 and CDR2 sequences are LNHDA and SQIVND (reference sequence). The CDR3 extends over 14 amino acids. V was pared by 1 base and J by 1 base, with 7 bases between. The CDR3 nucleotides read TGTGCCAGTAGTATAGGCGGGGCCCAAGAGACCCAGTACTTC. Residues: CASSIGGAQETQYF.

Comment on this clone: The sample carries other DNA sequences with the same CDR3. The chain combines TRBV18 with TRBJ2-7; 8 nucleotides agree with TRBD1. The junction had 3 bases not matched to a gene; V was cut back by 3 bases and J by 2 bases. Germline V gene lookup returns CDR1 KGHSH and CDR2 LQKENI. The CDR3 contains 14 residues. The CDR3 DNA is TGTGCCAGCTCACCCGGGACAGGAACCTACGAGCAGTACTTC. This encodes CASSPGTGTYEQYF.

The rearrangement links TRBV10-3 to TRBJ2-7; TRBD2 matches 11 bases. Looked up from germline, CDR1 is ENHRY and CDR2 is SYGVKD. The V and J ends lost 3 bases and 3 bases, in that order; junction bases with no gene match: 4. The CDR3 runs 15 residues. CDR3 bases: TGTGCCATCAGTGAAACTAGCGGGAGTTACTACGAGCAGTACTTC. Its protein is CAISETSGSYYEQYF.

The chain links TRBV30 to TRBJ2-3, with 14 nucleotides matching TRBD2. Germline CDR1 is GTSNPN and CDR2 is SVGIG (reference sequence). The V segment lost 3 bases and the J segment 2 bases; nucleotides outside the gene matches: 4. This CDR3 contains 16 residues. The CDR3 coding sequence is TGTGCCTGGAGGAGGACTAGCGGGAGGAACACAGATACGCAGTATTTT. It specifies CAWRRTSGRNTDTQYF.

The chain carries TRBV29-1 and TRBJ2-7; 11 bases line up with TRBD2. V lost 7 bases and J lost 6; bases outside the gene matches: 11. There are 14 residues in the CDR3. Germline-derived CDR1 and CDR2 are SQVTM and ANQGSEA. Written as DNA, the CDR3 is TGCAGCGCCCTGGTGGCTAGCGGGAGGAGCGAGCAGTACTTC. This sequence encodes CSALVASGRSEQYF.

For the CDR3, the DNA is TGTGCCAGCAGTGAAGTCTTAGCGGGAGTCAATGAGCAGTTCTTC. This encodes CASSEVLAGVNEQFF. The J gene is TRBJ2-1, the V gene TRBV25-1; 9 bases map to TRBD2. This CDR3 comprises 15 residues. The trim removed 2 bases at V and 6 bases at J, leaving 5 bases unmatched. Per germline, CDR1 MGHDK and CDR2 SYGVNS.

The chain has TRBV27 and TRBJ2-5; possibly TRBD2 for D (5 bases). Germline loops: CDR1 MNHEY, CDR2 SMNVEV (reference sequence). Trimming removed 9 bases from V and 3 bases from J, with 14 bases in between. The CDR3 consists of 13 residues. CDR3 region: CARGSAPKETQYF. Here the CDR3 DNA reads TGTGCCAGGGGGAGCGCCCCCAAAGAGACCCAGTACTTC.